The sequence of this TCR beta chain was determined in a study of cytomegalovirus exposure and HLA in healthy donors. Overall study findings and caveats: In a later analysis, common viral pathogens appeared linked to several of the most significant clusters. TCR beta chains numbering 164 were designated cytomegalovirus-associated.

Turning to this clone: Antigen unknown.

The germline gives CDR1 SGHAT, CDR2 FQNNGV. This CDR3 spans 13 amino acids. V lost 4 bases and J lost 6, with 10 bases in between. PCR amplification relied on 60 Vbeta primers (plus 13 Jbeta primers). In the authors' methods: About 10 million shared chains were among 80 million or so unique TCR beta chains counted in a later analysis. Clones were read by immunoSEQ multiplex PCR, and TCRdb kept only the in-frame ones, dropping some. D and trimming were read from the DNA, whereas the V and J calls and clone size are those reported in that table. The data show over 150,000 clones, with around 80% seen just once and 4% to 5% held by the top ten.

Sample: PBMCs. The chain carries TRBV11-2 and TRBJ2-4, with D perhaps matching TRBD2 (5 bases). This TCR derives from a man aged 25 to 40 in good health and CMV-seronegative. In DNA form, the CDR3 reads TGTGCCAGCAGCTCCGAGGCGGGAAACATTCAGTACTTC. Protein product: CASSSEAGNIQYF.